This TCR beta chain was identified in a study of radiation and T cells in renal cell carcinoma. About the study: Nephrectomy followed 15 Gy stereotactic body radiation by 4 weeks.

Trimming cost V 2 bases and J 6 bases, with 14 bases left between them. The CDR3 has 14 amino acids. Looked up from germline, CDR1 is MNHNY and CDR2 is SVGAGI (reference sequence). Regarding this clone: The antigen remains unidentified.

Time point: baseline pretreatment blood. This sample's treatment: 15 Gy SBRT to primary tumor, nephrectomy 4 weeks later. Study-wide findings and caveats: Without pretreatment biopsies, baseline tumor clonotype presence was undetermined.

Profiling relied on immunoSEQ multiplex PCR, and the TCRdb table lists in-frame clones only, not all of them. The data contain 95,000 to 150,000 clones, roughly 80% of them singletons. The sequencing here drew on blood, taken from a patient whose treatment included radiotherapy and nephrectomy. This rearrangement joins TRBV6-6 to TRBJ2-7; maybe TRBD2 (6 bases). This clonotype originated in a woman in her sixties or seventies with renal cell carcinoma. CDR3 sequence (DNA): TGTGCCAGCAGTTACAGCCCGCGGGGCCGCGAGCAGTACTTC. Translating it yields CASSYSPRGREQYF.